What follows is one T cell receptor (beta chain) and its context. CDR1 and CDR2 from the germline V gene are MDHEN and SYDVKM. The CDR3 has 16 residues. V was pared by 6 bases and J by 4 bases, with 19 bases between. The data belong to a study of blood T cell repertoires in COVID-19. About the study: Acute and convalescent COVID-19 specimens originated in the United States, Italy and Spain. In each case, the material was cDNA or gDNA derived from T cells, B-cell-depleted T cells, or PBMCs.

Authors' processing steps: Estimates of nucleated cell counts were drawn from the amplification of reference gene primers. Clones were sequenced by immunoSEQ multiplex PCR, and TCRdb holds only the in-frame ones, with some missing. V, J and clone size derive from that table, while D and trimming were established from the DNA sequence. The top ten clones hold 6.9% of a sample with fewer than 80,000 clones, 90% of them seen once. The chain uses TRBV28 and TRBJ1-3, with D tentatively TRBD1 (6 bases). The clonotype was recovered from a human donor in a cohort sampled during active COVID-19. The specimen sequenced was peripheral blood. CDR3 in amino acids: CASSPPAGAQGNTIYF. CDR3 DNA sequence: TGTGCCAGCAGCCCCCCGGCGGGGGCACAAGGAAACACCATATATTTT. The full variable domain, completed using reference TRBV28 and TRBJ1-3, is DVKVTQSSRYLVKRTGEKVFLECVQDMDHENMFWYRQDPGLGLRLIYFSYDVKMKEKGDIPEGYSVSREKKERFSLILESASTNQTSMYLCASSPPAGAQGNTIYFGEGSWLTVV.